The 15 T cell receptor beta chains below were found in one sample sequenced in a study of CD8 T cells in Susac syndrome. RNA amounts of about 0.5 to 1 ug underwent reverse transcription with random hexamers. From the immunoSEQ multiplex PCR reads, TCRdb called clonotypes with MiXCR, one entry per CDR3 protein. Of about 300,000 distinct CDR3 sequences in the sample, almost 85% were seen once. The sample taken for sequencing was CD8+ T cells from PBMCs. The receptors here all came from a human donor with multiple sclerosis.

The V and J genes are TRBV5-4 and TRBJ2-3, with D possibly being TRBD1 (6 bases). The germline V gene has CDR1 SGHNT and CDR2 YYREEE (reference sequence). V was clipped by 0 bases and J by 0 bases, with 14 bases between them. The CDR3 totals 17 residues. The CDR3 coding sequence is TGTGCCAGCAGCTTGGAAGGGACACCTACTAGCACAGATACGCAGTATTTT. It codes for CASSLEGTPTSTDTQYF.

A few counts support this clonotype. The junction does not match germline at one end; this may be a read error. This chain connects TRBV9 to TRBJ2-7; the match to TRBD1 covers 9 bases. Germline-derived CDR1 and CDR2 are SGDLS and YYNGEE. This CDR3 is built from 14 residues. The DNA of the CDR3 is TGTGCCAGTAGCGTCGGGACAGGGTACTACGAGCAGTACTTC. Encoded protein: CASSVGTGYYEQYF.

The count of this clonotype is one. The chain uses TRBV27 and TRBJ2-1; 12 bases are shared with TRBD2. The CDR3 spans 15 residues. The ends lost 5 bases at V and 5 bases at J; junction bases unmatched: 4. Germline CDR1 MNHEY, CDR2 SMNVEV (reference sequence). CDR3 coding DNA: TGTGCCAGCAGTCAAGGACTAGCGGGACACAATGAGCAGTTCTTC. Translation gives CASSQGLAGHNEQFF.

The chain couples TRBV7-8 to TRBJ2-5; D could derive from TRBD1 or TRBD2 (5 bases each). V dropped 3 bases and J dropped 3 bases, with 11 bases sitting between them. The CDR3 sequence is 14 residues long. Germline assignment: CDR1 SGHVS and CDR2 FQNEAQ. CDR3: CASSFFLGEETQYF. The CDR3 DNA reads TGTGCCAGCAGCTTCTTTCTGGGGGAAGAGACCCAGTACTTC.

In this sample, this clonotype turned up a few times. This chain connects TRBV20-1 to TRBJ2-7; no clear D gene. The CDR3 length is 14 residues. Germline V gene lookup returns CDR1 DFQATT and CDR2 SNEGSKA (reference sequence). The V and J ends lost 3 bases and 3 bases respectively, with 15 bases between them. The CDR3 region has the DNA TGCAGTGCTAGCGGCAGGCTCGACCTCTACGAGCAGTACTTC. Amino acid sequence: CSASGRLDLYEQYF.

The CDR3 here is CSNLYGRGNEQFF. The CDR3 coding sequence is TGCAGTAACCTTTATGGGAGGGGGAATGAGCAGTTCTTC. The gene calls are TRBV20-1 and TRBJ2-1, with a weak D call TRBD2 (7 bases). Trimming stripped 8 bases from V and 7 bases from J, with 18 bases between. The CDR3 consists of 13 residues. Germline CDR1 DFQATT, CDR2 SNEGSKA (reference sequence).

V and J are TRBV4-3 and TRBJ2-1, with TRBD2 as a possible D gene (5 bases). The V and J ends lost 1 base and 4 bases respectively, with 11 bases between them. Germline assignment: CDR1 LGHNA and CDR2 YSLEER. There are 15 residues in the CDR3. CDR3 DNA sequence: TGCGCCAGCAGCCAAGTCGGGAAGGCGTACAATGAGCAGTTCTTC. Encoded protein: CASSQVGKAYNEQFF.

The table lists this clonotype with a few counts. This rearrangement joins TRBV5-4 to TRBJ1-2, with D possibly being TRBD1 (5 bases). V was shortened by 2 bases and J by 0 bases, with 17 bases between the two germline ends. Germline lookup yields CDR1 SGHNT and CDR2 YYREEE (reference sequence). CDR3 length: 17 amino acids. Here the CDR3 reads CASSFGGDLGANYGYTF. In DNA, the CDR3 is TGTGCCAGCAGCTTTGGGGGGGACCTAGGAGCTAACTATGGCTACACCTTC.

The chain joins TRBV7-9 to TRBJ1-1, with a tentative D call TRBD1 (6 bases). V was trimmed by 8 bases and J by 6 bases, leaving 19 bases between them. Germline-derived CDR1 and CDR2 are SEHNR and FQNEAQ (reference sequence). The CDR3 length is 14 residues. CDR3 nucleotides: TGTGCCAGCCCCCGACGGGGGGCGTCGGCTGAAGCTTTCTTT. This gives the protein CASPRRGASAEAFF.

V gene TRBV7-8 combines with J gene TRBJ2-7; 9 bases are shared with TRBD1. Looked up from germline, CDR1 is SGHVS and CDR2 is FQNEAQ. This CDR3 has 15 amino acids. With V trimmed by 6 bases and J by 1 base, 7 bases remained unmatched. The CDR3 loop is CASRIRGQGSYEQYF. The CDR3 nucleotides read TGTGCCAGCAGAATCAGGGGACAGGGTTCCTACGAGCAGTACTTC.

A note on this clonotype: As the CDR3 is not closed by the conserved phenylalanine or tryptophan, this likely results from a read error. In nucleotides, the CDR3 is TGTGCCAGCAGCAGTTTCCCGGGACTAGCGGGAGCCAATGAGCAGTTCCTC. Encoded protein: CASSSFPGLAGANEQFL. The rearrangement links TRBV28 to TRBJ2-1; 14 bases match TRBD2. CDR3 size: 17 residues. After removal of 6 bases from V and 6 bases from J, the junction contained 10 bases not matched to a gene. Germline CDR1 and CDR2: MDHEN and SYDVKM.

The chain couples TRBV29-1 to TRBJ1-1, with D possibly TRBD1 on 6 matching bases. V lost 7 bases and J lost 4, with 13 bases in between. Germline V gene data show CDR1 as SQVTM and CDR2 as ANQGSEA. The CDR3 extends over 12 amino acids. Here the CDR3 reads CSAEGDGTEAFF. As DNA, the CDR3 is TGCAGCGCCGAGGGGGATGGCACTGAAGCTTTCTTT.

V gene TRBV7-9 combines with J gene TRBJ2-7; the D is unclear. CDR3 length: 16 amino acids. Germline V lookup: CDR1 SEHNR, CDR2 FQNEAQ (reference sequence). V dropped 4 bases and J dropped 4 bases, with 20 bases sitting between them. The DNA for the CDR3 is TGTGCCAGCAGCTCCACGTTTGCAGTCTCGACATACGAGCAGTACTTC. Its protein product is CASSSTFAVSTYEQYF.

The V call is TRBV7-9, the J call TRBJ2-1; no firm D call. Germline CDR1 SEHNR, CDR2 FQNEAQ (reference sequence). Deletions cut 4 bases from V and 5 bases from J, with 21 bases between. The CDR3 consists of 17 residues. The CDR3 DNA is TGTGCCAGCAGCTCCATCCCTCTGACAAACCATAACAATGAGCAGTTCTTC. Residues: CASSSIPLTNHNNEQFF.

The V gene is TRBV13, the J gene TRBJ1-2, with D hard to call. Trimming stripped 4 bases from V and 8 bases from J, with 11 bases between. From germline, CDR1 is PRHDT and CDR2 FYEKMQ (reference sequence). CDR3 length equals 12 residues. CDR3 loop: CASSSLEEGYTF. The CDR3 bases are TGTGCCAGCAGCTCCCTGGAAGAGGGCTACACCTTC.